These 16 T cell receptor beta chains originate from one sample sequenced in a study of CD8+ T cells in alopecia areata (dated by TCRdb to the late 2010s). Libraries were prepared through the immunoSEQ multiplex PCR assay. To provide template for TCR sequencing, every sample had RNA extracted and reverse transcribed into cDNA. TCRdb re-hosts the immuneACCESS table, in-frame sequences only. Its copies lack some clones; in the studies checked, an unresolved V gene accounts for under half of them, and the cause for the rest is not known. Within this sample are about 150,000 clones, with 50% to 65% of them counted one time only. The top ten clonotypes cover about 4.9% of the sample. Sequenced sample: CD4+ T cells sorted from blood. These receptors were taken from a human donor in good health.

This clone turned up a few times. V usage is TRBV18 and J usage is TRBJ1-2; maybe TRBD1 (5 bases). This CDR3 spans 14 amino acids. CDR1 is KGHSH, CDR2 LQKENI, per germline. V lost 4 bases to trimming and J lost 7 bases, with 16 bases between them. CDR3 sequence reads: CASSRPVGHRGYTF. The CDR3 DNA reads TGTGCCAGCTCACGACCGGTGGGGCACCGTGGCTACACCTTC.

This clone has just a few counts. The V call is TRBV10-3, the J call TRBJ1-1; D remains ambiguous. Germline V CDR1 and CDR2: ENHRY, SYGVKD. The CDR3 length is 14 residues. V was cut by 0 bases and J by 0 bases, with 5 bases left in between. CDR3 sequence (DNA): TGTGCCATCAGTGAGTCGCCGGTGAACACTGAAGCTTTCTTT. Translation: CAISESPVNTEAFF.

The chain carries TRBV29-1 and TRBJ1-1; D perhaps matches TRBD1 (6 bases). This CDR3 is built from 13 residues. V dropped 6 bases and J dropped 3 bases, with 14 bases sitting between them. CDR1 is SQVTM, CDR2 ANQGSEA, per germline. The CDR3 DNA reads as TGCAGCGTCCTGGGGGGGCTCTACACTGAAGCTTTCTTT. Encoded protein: CSVLGGLYTEAFF.

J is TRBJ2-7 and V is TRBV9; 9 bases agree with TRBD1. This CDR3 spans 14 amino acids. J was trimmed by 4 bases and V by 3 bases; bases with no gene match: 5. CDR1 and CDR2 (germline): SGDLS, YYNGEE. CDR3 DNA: TGTGCCAGCAGCGAGGGACAGGGAGGTTACGAGCAGTACTTC. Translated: CASSEGQGGYEQYF.

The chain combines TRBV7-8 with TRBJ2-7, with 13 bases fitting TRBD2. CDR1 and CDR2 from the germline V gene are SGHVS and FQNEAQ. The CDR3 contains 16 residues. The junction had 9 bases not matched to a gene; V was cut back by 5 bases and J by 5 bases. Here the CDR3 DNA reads TGTGCCAGCAGCCGTCGGACTAGCGGGAGTCGCGACGAGCAGTACTTC. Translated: CASSRRTSGSRDEQYF.

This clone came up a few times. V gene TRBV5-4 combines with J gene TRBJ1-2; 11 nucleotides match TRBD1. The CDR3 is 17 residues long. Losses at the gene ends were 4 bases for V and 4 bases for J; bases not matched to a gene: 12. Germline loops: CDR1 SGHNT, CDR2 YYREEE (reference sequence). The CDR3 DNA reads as TGTGCCAGCAGCGAGCTGGGACAGGGGGTTATTGGCTATGGCTACACCTTC. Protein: CASSELGQGVIGYGYTF.

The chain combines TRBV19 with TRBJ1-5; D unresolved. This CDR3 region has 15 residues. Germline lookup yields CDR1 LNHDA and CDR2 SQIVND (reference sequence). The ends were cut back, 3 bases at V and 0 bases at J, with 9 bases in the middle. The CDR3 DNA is TGTGCCAGTAGTATCCCGGATTATAGCAATCAGCCCCAGCATTTT. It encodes CASSIPDYSNQPQHF.

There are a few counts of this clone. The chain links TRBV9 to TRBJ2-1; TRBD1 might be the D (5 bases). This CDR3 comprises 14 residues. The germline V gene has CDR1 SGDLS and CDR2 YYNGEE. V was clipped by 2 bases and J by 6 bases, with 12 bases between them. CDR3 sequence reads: CASSVHSDSNEQFF. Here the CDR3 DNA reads TGTGCCAGCAGCGTCCATTCTGACAGCAATGAGCAGTTCTTC. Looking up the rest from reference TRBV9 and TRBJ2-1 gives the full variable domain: DSGVTQTPKHLITATGQRVTLRCSPRSGDLSVYWYQQSLDQGLQFLIQYYNGEERAKGNILERFSAQQFPDLHSELNLSSLELGDSALYFCASSVHSDSNEQFFGPGTRLTVL.

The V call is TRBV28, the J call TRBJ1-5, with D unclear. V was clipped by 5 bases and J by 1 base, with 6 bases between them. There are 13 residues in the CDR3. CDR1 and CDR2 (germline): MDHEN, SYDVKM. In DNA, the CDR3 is TGTGCCAGCAGTCCGGTCAGCAATCAGCCCCAGCATTTT. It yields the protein CASSPVSNQPQHF. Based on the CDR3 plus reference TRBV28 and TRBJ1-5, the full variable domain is DVKVTQSSRYLVKRTGEKVFLECVQDMDHENMFWYRQDPGLGLRLIYFSYDVKMKEKGDIPEGYSVSREKKERFSLILESASTNQTSMYLCASSPVSNQPQHFGDGTRLSIL.

CDR3 DNA: TGTGCCAGCAGTGCAACCCACATCAGGGGGAGAGAGACCCAGTACTTC. Protein sequence: CASSATHIRGRETQYF. V gene TRBV27 combines with J gene TRBJ2-5; 7 bases fit TRBD1. V lost 5 bases, J lost 4 bases, and 13 bases stayed unmatched. The CDR3 runs 16 residues. CDR1 and CDR2 (germline): MNHEY, SMNVEV (reference sequence).

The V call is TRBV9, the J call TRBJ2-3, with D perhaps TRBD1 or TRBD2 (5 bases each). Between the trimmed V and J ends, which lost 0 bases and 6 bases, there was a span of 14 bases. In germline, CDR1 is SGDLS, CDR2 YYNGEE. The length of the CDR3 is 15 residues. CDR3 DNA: TGTGCCAGCAGCGTAGATGGGGGAACCTCGGATACGCAGTATTTT. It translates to CASSVDGGTSDTQYF.

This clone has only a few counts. DNA of the CDR3: TGTGCCAGCAGCTTAGGGGTTGAAGCTTTCTTT. This gives the protein CASSLGVEAFF. The rearrangement uses TRBV11-3 and TRBJ1-1; D unresolved. The V end was cut by 1 base, the J end by 7 bases, with 4 bases between. Germline CDR1 SGHNT, CDR2 YENEEA. This CDR3 contains 11 residues.

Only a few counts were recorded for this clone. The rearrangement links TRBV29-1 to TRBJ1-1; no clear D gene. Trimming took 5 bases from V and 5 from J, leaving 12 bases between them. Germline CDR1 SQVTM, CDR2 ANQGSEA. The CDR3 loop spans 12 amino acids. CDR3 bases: TGCAGCGTTCCCGGGGTGGGGACTGAAGCTTTCTTT. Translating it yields CSVPGVGTEAFF.

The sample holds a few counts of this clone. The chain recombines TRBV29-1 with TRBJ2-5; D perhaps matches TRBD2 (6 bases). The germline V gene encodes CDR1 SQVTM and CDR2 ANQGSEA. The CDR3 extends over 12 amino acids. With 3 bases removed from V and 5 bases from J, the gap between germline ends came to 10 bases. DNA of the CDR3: TGCAGCGTTGAGCCGGAGGGCGAGACCCAGTACTTC. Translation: CSVEPEGETQYF. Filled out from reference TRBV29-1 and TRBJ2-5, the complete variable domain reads SAVISQKPSRDICQRGTSLTIQCQVDSQVTMMFWYRQQPGQSLTLIATANQGSEATYESGFVIDKFPISRPNLTFSTLTVSNMSPEDSSIYLCSVEPEGETQYFGPGTRLLVL.

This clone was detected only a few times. CDR3 loop: CASSPGGAGGLNEQFF. The DNA for the CDR3 is TGCGCCAGCAGCCCGGGGGGAGCGGGGGGTTTGAATGAGCAGTTCTTC. The chain couples TRBV4-1 to TRBJ2-1, with 9 bases aligning to TRBD2. V gave up 4 bases and J gave up 7 bases; unmatched junction bases: 11. Germline assignment: CDR1 MGHRA and CDR2 YSYEKL. CDR3 length equals 16 residues.

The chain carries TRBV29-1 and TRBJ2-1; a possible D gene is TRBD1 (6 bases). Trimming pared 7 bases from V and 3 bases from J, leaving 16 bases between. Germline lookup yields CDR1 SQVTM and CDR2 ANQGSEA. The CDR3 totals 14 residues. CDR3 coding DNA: TGCAGCGGAGGAGAGGGGGTAGGCTACAATGAGCAGTTCTTC. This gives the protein CSGGEGVGYNEQFF.